A few counts support the clone carrying this T cell receptor beta chain. Its specificity is unknown. These data belong to a study of CD8 T cells in ankylosing spondylitis. The study, taken as a whole, reports: Researchers reportedly found disease-linked clones significantly enriched in matched ankylosing spondylitis synovial fluid. Within ankylosing spondylitis blood, a TCR beta motif made up of several highly homologous variants appeared to be characteristic.

The CDR3 covers 15 residues. Germline trimming cut 1 base from V and 3 bases from J; bases unmatched to any gene: 4. Germline V gene data show CDR1 as SGDLS and CDR2 as YYNGEE. Library preparation for TCR beta used quantitative 5'-RACE with molecular barcodes. TCRdb analysed the 5' RACE reads with MiXCR anew, one entry per CDR3 protein. This table has 30,000 or so distinct CDR3 sequences, 5.3% appearing once. This sequence joins TRBV9 and TRBJ2-7; 10 positions agree with TRBD2. The sequencing sample was made of blood, either unsorted or a sorted T cell fraction (not recorded which). The TCR sequence derives from a female donor with ankylosing spondylitis or in good health (not recorded which). CDR3 amino acids: CASSVSASGGYEQYF. CDR3 nucleotide sequence: TGTGCCAGCAGCGTAAGCGCTAGCGGGGGCTACGAGCAGTACTTC.